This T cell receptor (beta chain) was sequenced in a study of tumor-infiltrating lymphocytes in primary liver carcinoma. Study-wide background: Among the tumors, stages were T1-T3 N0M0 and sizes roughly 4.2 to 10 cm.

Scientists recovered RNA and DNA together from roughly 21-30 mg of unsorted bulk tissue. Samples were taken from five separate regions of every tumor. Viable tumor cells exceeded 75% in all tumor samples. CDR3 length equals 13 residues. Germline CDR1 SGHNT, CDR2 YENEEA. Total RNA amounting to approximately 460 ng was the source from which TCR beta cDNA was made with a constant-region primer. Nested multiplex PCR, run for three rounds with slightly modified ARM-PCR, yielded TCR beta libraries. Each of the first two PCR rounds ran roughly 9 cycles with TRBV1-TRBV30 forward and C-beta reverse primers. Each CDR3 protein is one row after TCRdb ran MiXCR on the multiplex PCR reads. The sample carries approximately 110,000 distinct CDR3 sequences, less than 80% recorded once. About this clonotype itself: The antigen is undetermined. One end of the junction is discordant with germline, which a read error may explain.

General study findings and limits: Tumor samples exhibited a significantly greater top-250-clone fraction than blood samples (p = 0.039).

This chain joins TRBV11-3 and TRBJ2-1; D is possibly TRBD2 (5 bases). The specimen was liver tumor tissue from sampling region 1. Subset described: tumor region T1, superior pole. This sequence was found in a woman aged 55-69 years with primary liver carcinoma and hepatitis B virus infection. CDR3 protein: CGSSPPGKNEHFF. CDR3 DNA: TGTGGCAGCAGCCCTCCCGGGAAGAATGAGCACTTCTTC.